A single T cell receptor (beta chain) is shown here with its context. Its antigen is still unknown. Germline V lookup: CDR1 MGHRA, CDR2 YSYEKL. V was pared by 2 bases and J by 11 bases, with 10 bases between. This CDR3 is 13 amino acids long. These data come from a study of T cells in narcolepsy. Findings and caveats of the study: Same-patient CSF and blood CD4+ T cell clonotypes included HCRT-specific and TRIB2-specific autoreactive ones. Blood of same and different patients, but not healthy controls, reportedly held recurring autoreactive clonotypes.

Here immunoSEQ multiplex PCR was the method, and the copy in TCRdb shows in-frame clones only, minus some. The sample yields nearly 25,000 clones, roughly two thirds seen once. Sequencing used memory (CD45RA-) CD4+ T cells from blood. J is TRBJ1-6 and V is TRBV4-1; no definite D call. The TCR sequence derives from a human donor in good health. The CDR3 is CASSQIGFPPLHF. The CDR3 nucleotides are TGCGCCAGCAGCCAAATCGGGTTCCCACCCCTCCACTTT.